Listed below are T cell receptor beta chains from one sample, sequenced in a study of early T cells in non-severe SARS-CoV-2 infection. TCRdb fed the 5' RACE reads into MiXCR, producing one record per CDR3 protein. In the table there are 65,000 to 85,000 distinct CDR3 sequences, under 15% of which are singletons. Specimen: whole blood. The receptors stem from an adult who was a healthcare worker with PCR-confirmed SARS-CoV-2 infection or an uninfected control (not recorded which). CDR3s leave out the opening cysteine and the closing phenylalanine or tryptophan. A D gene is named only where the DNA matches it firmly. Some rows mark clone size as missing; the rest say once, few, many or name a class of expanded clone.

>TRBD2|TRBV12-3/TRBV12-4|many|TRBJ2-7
ASSTPGLAD
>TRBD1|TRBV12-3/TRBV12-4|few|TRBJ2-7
ASSEDRSYEQY
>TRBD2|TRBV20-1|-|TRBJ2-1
SAMGTSGIYNEQF
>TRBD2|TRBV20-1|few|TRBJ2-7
SAIWTSGFSYEQY
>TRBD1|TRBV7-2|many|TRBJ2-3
ASSPGQGPSVDTQY
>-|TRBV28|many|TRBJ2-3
ASSLVLEYTDTQY
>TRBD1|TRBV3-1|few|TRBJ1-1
ASSLQGAHTEAF
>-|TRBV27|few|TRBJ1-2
ASSLKAAYGYT
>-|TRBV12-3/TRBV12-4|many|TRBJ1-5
ASSGPASNQPQH
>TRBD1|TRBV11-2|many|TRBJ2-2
ASSSTRGRGTGELF
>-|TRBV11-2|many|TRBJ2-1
ASGNGRSEQF
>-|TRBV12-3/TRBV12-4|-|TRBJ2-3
ASTPLGRANTDTQY
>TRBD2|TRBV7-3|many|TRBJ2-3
ASSLSGLLAGDTQY
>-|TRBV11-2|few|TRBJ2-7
ASSLAGVPYEQY
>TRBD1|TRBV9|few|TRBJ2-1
ASRRTGGNEQF
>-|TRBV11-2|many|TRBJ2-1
ASSSIGGHNEQF
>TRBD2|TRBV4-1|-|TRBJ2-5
ASSQGGGRVETQY
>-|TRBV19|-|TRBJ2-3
ASTTTTGQGVSQY
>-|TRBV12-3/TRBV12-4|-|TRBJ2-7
ASSPLSLDKSPYEQY
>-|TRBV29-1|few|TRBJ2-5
SVEFGQRTQY
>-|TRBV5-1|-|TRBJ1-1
ASSWGPRTNTEAF
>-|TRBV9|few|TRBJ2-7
ASSPQVETYEQY